This T cell receptor (beta chain) was found in a study of blood T cell repertoires in COVID-19 (dated by TCRdb to about 2020). With respect to the entire study: Collaborator samples came from the United States, Italy and Spain and covered acute and convalescent phases of COVID-19. The material from the prospective study consisted of cDNA or gDNA derived from T cells, B-cell-depleted T cells, or PBMCs. Deeply sampled blood TCRbeta repertoires from subjects exposed to, actively infected with, or recovered from COVID-19 were included in the dataset. The repertoires were released in a freely available public database meant as a resource for research on the immune response to SARS-CoV-2. Samples came from the ongoing ImmuneRACE study (first 160 participants) plus 1,254 subjects from 6 global collaborators. The sample metadata nearly always contained a de-identified subject ID, COVID-19 status, age in years and sex. Where available, HLA class I and class II types were obtained from metadata supplied by the sample provider rather than from assay-based typing. The paper as a whole reports these results and caveats: How much clinical and demographic metadata was included differed by source and by participant, and the metadata was provided uncurated.

One collaborating source in Seattle enrolled patients while the patients were actively infected and followed the patients over time throughout the course of disease. Each collaborating institution followed its own protocols to collect whole blood in K2EDTA tubes. For TCRbeta analysis, collaborator samples were shipped as frozen whole blood, as isolated PBMCs, or as DNA extracted from either sample type. Concerning this clone itself: Its binding antigen is unknown. It has no much larger one-base neighbor in the sample; base qualities were not kept.

From the cysteine up to the phenylalanine, the CDR3 has a length of 17 residues. The only DNA kept is the CDR3, 51 bases in frame from the first base. The germline V gene supplies CDR1 SGHVS and CDR2 FNYEAQ. The germline V and J ends show losses of 5 bases and 9 bases respectively, and no gene match explains 11 bases of the junction. TCRbeta CDR3 regions were amplified from genomic DNA by means of the immunoSEQ Assay, a bias-controlled multiplex PCR. The authors' pipeline ran thus. The number of nucleated cells in each sample was estimated from the amplification of reference gene primers within the assay. Sequence reads were collapsed and filtered to measure the absolute abundance of every unique TCRbeta CDR3 rearrangement. Productive Simpson clonality was computed per sample as the square root of Simpson's diversity index over productive rearrangements. What TCRdb holds here is the immuneACCESS table cut down to in-frame rearrangements. Part of the clones is not present; checked against another copy, under half of the missing clones reflect an unresolved V gene, and the others are unexplained. The DNA was the basis for D and trimming; V, J and clone size are from that table. The sample table lists roughly 130,000 clones, less than 90% of them with a count of one. The ten largest clones take up 8.9% of the sample.

Sequenced sample: peripheral blood. This sequence was found in a man younger than 40 with COVID-19, enrolled during active disease. The chain is encoded by TRBV7-6 joined to TRBJ2-1; TRBD2 matches 15 bases in the middle. The nucleotide sequence is given as TGTGCCAGCAGCCTAGGAGCTTGGACTAGCGGGAGGGGTGAGCAGTTCTTC. It codes for CASSLGAWTSGRGEQFF.